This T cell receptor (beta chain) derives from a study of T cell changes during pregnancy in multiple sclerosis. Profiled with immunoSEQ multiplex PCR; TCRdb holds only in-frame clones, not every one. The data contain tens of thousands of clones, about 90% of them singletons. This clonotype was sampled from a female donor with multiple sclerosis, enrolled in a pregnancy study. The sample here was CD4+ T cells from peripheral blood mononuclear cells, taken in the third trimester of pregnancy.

The CDR3 DNA reads as TGTGCCAGCAGCTTCGCCGGGACAGATAACTATGGCTACACCTTC. Protein: CASSFAGTDNYGYTF. This chain connects TRBV5-4 to TRBJ1-2; 7 positions agree with TRBD1. The CDR3 sequence is 15 residues long. Germline V gene sequence: CDR1 SGHNT, CDR2 YYREEE (reference sequence). V lost 2 bases and J lost 1; bases outside the gene matches: 5.